Given below is one T cell receptor (beta chain) in context. Its antigen is currently unknown. These data come from a study of chemoradiotherapy in HPV16-positive cancers. Study outcomes and limitations: Candidate HPV-specific clones and E7-related TCR motifs grew in tumor during treatment.

CDR1 is MNHEY and CDR2 is SMNVEV in the germline V gene (reference sequence). CDR3 size: 14 residues. The germline V and J ends were trimmed by 3 bases and 1 base, with 10 bases remaining between them. Libraries were prepared by immunoSEQ multiplex PCR; TCRdb keeps only in-frame clonotypes and omits some of them. The sample yields some 32,000 clones, roughly 87% seen once. This specimen consisted of blood, obtained from a patient who underwent chemoradiotherapy. V and J are TRBV27 and TRBJ2-7; TRBD2 is a possible D gene (6 bases). This TCR derives from a human donor with HPV-associated anogenital cancer. The CDR3 coding sequence is TGTGCCAGCAGTTTGGAGGGCCCTTCCTACGAGCAGTACTTC. Its protein product is CASSLEGPSYEQYF.